This note documents a single T cell receptor (beta chain) sequence. This sample was taken from a study of shared clonotypes between healthy human individuals. As for the study in general: CD8 memory received one plate per donor, CD8 naive two, CD4 memory three and CD4 naive three.

The method was immunoSEQ multiplex PCR; TCRdb's version includes in-frame clones alone and lacks a portion of them. This sample has roughly 530,000 clones; 90% to 96% occur once, and the top ten carry 0.05% to 0.07%. The CDR3 is 15 amino acids. V was cut by 2 bases and J by 5 bases, with 15 bases left in between. The germline V gene encodes CDR1 MDHEN and CDR2 SYDVKM. Each donor was a Caucasian adult residing in Nashville, Tennessee. A CD45RA+ naive subset and a CD45RA-negative memory subset were split from CD4+ cells. V and J are TRBV28 and TRBJ2-5; D possibly corresponds to TRBD1 (5 bases). Specimen: naive CD4+ T cells sorted from blood. Subset here: CD45RA+ positively selected. The clonotype was recovered from a woman aged 25 to 39 in good health. CDR3: CASSLTGQGPETQYF. The CDR3 DNA reads as TGTGCCAGCAGTTTAACCGGGCAGGGTCCGGAGACCCAGTACTTC.